This is a list of T cell receptor beta chains from one sample in a study of cytomegalovirus exposure and HLA in healthy donors. Sequencing used immunoSEQ multiplex PCR; TCRdb keeps in-frame clones, though not all of them. The sample carries some 170,000 clones, 86% recorded once. Sequencing was carried out using PBMCs. All receptors derive from a woman aged 25 to 39 in good health and CMV-seronegative. Each CDR3 is given with its conserved first and last residue. D genes are given only for firm matches. A clone size is listed for some rows: how often the clone was seen (once, few, many), or a class if it is expanded.

D: .; J: TRBJ2-7; V: TRBV4-1; size: .; DNA: TGCGCCAGCAGCCAAGTAGGTGGAGGGACCGAGCAGTACTTC; CDR3: CASSQVGGGTEQYF
D: TRBD1; J: TRBJ1-5; V: TRBV2; size: few; DNA: TGTGCCAGCAGCACCACGGCAGGGGGCAGTCAGCCCCAGCATTTT; CDR3: CASSTTAGGSQPQHF
D: TRBD1; J: TRBJ1-2; V: TRBV7-9; size: few; DNA: TGTGCCAGCAGCTTAAAGGACAGGGGCAACTATGGCTACACCTTC; CDR3: CASSLKDRGNYGYTF
D: .; J: TRBJ2-1; V: TRBV4-1; size: .; DNA: TGCGCCAGCAGCCAGGCAGACAGGTCAGAGCAGTTCTTC; CDR3: CASSQADRSEQFF
D: .; J: TRBJ2-2; V: TRBV5-1; size: .; DNA: TGCGCCAGCAGCTTGGGGTCAGCAAACACCGGGGAGCTGTTTTTT; CDR3: CASSLGSANTGELFF
D: .; J: TRBJ1-2; V: TRBV13; size: .; DNA: TGTGCCAGCAGCTTAGGAATTCGACCTCAGGGTGGCTACACCTTC; CDR3: CASSLGIRPQGGYTF
D: .; J: TRBJ1-2; V: TRBV6-4; size: few; DNA: TGTGCCAGCAGTGATCCGGACGGACTCGTAGAGTATGGCTACACCTTC; CDR3: CASSDPDGLVEYGYTF
D: TRBD2; J: TRBJ2-3; V: TRBV28; size: .; DNA: TGTGCCAGCTTAGCGGGAGTAGGCACAGATACGCAGTATTTT; CDR3: CASLAGVGTDTQYF
D: .; J: TRBJ1-1; V: TRBV4-1; size: .; DNA: TGCGCCAGCAGCCAAGGGGGCCCTGAAGCTTTCTTT; CDR3: CASSQGGPEAFF
D: .; J: TRBJ2-3; V: TRBV30; size: .; DNA: TGTGCCTGGAGTTCGGTGGCGACAGATACGCAGTATTTT; CDR3: CAWSSVATDTQYF
D: TRBD2; J: TRBJ2-5; V: TRBV27; size: .; DNA: TGTGCCAGCAGTTTCTTAGCGGGGCGAGAGACCCAGTACTTC; CDR3: CASSFLAGRETQYF
D: .; J: TRBJ2-5; V: TRBV7-3; size: .; DNA: TGTGCCAGCAGCTTAATCGGAGGGGCCCAAGAGACCCAGTACTTC; CDR3: CASSLIGGAQETQYF
D: TRBD1; J: TRBJ2-7; V: TRBV27; size: .; DNA: TGTGCCAGCAGTGGACAGGGTCTATCCTCCTACGAGCAGTACTTC; CDR3: CASSGQGLSSYEQYF
D: TRBD2; J: TRBJ2-7; V: TRBV27; size: few; DNA: TGTGCCAGCAGTGTAGCGGGCGAGGTAATGCCCTACGAGCAGTACTTC; CDR3: CASSVAGEVMPYEQYF
D: .; J: TRBJ2-5; V: TRBV28; size: .; DNA: TGTGCCAGCAGTCAGCACGGCCCCTCGAGGGAGACCCAGTACTTC; CDR3: CASSQHGPSRETQYF
D: TRBD2; J: TRBJ2-7; V: TRBV13; size: .; DNA: TGTGCCAGCAGCCCAACGGGACTAGCGGGAGCCCACGAGCAGTACTTC; CDR3: CASSPTGLAGAHEQYF
D: .; J: TRBJ2-5; V: TRBV7-8; size: once; DNA: TGTGCCAGCAAATTAGCTAGGGGAGAGACCCAGTACTTC; CDR3: CASKLARGETQYF
D: TRBD2; J: TRBJ2-5; V: TRBV29-1; size: .; DNA: TGCAGCGTTGTGGGACTAGGGGGTGAGACCCAGTACTTC; CDR3: CSVVGLGGETQYF
D: TRBD2; J: TRBJ2-7; V: TRBV5-6; size: .; DNA: TGTGCCAGCAGCCCGCTAGGGACTAGCTCCTACGAGCAGTACTTC; CDR3: CASSPLGTSSYEQYF
D: .; J: TRBJ2-1; V: TRBV5-1; size: .; DNA: TGCGCCAGCAGAAGATCGAATGAGCAGTTCTTC; CDR3: CASRRSNEQFF
D: .; J: TRBJ1-2; V: TRBV9; size: once; DNA: TGTGCCAGCAGCGTAGGTCGGGGGTTCAGCTATGGCTACACCTTC; CDR3: CASSVGRGFSYGYTF
D: .; J: TRBJ2-1; V: TRBV15; size: .; DNA: TGTGCCACCAGCAGAGACCGACGGGAGCAGTTCTTC; CDR3: CATSRDRREQFF
D: TRBD1; J: TRBJ1-2; V: TRBV29-1; size: few; DNA: TGCAGCGTTGGCCCGGGACAGGGCTATGGCTACACCTTC; CDR3: CSVGPGQGYGYTF